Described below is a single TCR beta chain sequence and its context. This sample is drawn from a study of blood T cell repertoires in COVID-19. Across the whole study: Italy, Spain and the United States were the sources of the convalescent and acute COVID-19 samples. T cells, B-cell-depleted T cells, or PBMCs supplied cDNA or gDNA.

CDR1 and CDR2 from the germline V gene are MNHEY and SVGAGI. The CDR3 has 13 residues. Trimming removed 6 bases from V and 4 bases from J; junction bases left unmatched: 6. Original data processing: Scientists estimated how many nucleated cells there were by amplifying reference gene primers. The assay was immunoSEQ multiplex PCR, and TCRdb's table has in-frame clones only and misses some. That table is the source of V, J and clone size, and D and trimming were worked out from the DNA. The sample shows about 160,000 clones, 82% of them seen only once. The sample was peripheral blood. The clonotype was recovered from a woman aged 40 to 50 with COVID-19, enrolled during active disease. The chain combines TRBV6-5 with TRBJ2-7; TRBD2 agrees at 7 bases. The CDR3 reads CASRQAGTYEQYV. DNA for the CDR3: TGTGCCAGCAGACAAGCGGGGACTTACGAGCAGTACGTC.